This TCR beta chain was recorded in a study of CD8 T cells in ankylosing spondylitis. Per germline, CDR1 ENHRY and CDR2 SYGVKD. This CDR3 is 13 amino acids long. Germline trimming cut 10 bases from V and 3 bases from J; bases unmatched to any gene: 3. This clonotype was recorded many times. Its antigen is as yet unknown. With molecular barcodes, quantitative 5'-RACE was used to make the TCR beta libraries. MiXCR, run by TCRdb on the 5' RACE reads, gives a single entry per CDR3 protein. The table records more than 150,000 distinct CDR3 sequences, 18% of them present only once. General study results and limits: One TCR beta motif, made up of under ten highly homologous variants, appeared characteristic of ankylosing spondylitis blood.

The rearrangement joins TRBV10-3 to TRBJ2-6, with 7 nucleotides matching TRBD1. This clonotype was sampled from a male donor under 35 with ankylosing spondylitis or in good health (not recorded which). The material sequenced was blood, either unsorted or a sorted T cell fraction (not recorded which). The CDR3 spells CATGQVGANVLTF. The CDR3 DNA is TGTGCCACCGGACAGGTTGGGGCCAACGTCCTGACTTTC.